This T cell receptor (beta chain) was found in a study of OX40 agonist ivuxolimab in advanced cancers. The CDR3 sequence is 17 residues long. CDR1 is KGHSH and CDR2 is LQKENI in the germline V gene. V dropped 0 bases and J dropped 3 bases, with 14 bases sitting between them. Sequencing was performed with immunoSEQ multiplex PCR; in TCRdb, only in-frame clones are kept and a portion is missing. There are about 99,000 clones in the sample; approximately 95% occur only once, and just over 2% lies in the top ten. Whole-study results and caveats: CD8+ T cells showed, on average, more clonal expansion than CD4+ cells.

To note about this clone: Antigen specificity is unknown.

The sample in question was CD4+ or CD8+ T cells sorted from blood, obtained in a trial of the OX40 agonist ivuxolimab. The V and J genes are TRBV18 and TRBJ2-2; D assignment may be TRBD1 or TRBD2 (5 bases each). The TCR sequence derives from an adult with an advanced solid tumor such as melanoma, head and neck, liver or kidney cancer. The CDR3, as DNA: TGTGCCAGCTCACCACCGGGAGCCGGGGCTCACACCGGGGAGCTGTTTTTT. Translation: CASSPPGAGAHTGELFF.